What follows is one TCR beta chain and its context. Other DNA sequences from this sample encode an identical CDR3 as well. This entry comes from a study of control samples from healthy donors and cancer patients. Profiled with immunoSEQ multiplex PCR; TCRdb holds only in-frame clones, not every one. The repertoire holds roughly 86,000 clones, around nine tenths seen once, with about 4% in the top ten. Germline V gene data show CDR1 as SGHTA and CDR2 as FQGTGA. The V end lost 1 base, the J end lost 5 bases, and 7 bases lay between the germline ends. CDR3 length: 13 amino acids. The rearrangement links TRBV7-3 to TRBJ2-3; no definite D call. The sequenced sample was blood. This clonotype originated in a woman under 30 in good health. The CDR3 DNA reads TGTGCCAGCAGCTTAAATTTAGGAGATACGCAGTATTTT. This encodes CASSLNLGDTQYF. The full variable domain, with the rest looked up from reference TRBV7-3 and TRBJ2-3, is GAGVSQTPSNKVTEKGKYVELRCDPISGHTALYWYRQSLGQGPEFLIYFQGTGAADDSGLPNDRFFAVRPEGSVSTLKIQRTERGDSAVYLCASSLNLGDTQYFGPGTRLTVL.